These 19 T cell receptor beta chains originate from one sample sequenced in a study of T-cell memory formation after mild COVID-19. A single record per CDR3 protein comes from TCRdb applying MiXCR to the 5' RACE reads. The table shows roughly 350,000 distinct CDR3 sequences, with 28% occurring only once. The material sequenced was PBMCs or a T cell subset sorted from them (not recorded which). These receptors were obtained from an adult woman who had mild COVID-19 (a few samples of this study predate the infection). Cell type and time point are not known.

This clonotype has a handful of counts. This chain connects TRBV12-3 or TRBV12-4 to TRBJ1-6; D not resolved. The CDR3 is 16 amino acids. Trimming took off 8 bases at V and 0 bases at J, with 14 bases between the two ends. The DNA of the CDR3 is TGTGCCAGCTCCCAATTAGGGAGCTCCTATAATTCACCCCTCCACTTT. It is translated as CASSQLGSSYNSPLHF.

This clonotype appeared a few times. The V and J genes are TRBV5-1 and TRBJ2-2; 7 positions agree with TRBD1. CDR3 length: 15 residues. With 4 bases clipped from V and 3 bases from J, the junction kept 6 bases outside the gene matches. Germline-derived CDR1 and CDR2 are SGHRS and YFSETQ. The CDR3 bases are TGCGCCAGCAGCCTAGGGACAGCCCACACCGGGGAGCTGTTTTTT. Translated: CASSLGTAHTGELFF.

This clonotype showed up just a few times. The chain uses TRBV4-3 and TRBJ2-7, with 13 bases matching TRBD2. CDR1 is LGHNA, CDR2 YSLEER, per germline. The CDR3 runs 15 residues. J lost 5 bases, V lost 4 bases, and 5 bases had no gene match. This CDR3 is CASSPGLAGVHEQYF. The CDR3 region has the DNA TGCGCCAGCAGCCCCGGACTAGCGGGAGTCCACGAGCAGTACTTC.

This clonotype was counted only a few times. This chain joins TRBV7-6 and TRBJ2-7; D perhaps matches TRBD2 (6 bases). Trimming took off 2 bases at V and 5 bases at J, with 10 bases between the two ends. Per the germline V gene, CDR1 is SGHVS and CDR2 is FNYEAQ. The CDR3 has 13 residues. The CDR3 region is CASSLSGPDEQYF. DNA of the CDR3: TGTGCCAGCAGCTTAAGCGGGCCCGACGAGCAGTACTTC.

The CDR3 region is CSARYLGTVNEQFF. CDR3 coding DNA: TGCAGTGCTAGATATTTGGGGACAGTCAATGAGCAGTTCTTC. The chain carries TRBV20-1 and TRBJ2-1; TRBD1 matches 7 bases. J gave up 6 bases and V 2 bases, and 7 bases lay outside the gene matches. CDR1 is DFQATT and CDR2 is SNEGSKA in the germline V gene (reference sequence). This CDR3 region has 14 residues.

The chain carries TRBV18 and TRBJ2-2; 9 nucleotides line up with TRBD2. CDR3 size: 15 residues. The V gene end was trimmed by 3 bases and the J gene end by 2 bases; junction bases not matched to a gene: 1. Per the germline V gene, CDR1 is KGHSH and CDR2 is LQKENI. The CDR3 loop reads CASSPTSGNTGELFF. CDR3 sequence (DNA): TGTGCCAGCTCACCGACTAGCGGAAACACCGGGGAGCTGTTTTTT.

This clonotype was detected ten times or more. V is TRBV6-1 and J is TRBJ2-3; 9 bases line up with TRBD2. The CDR3 totals 18 residues. Germline trimming cut 6 bases from V and 3 bases from J; bases unmatched to any gene: 16. Germline V gene data show CDR1 as MNHNS and CDR2 as SASEGT. In nucleotides, the CDR3 is TGTGCCAGCAGCGCCTATGGGCGGGGGGGCCCTAGTACAGATACGCAGTATTTT. Translation: CASSAYGRGGPSTDTQYF.

The rearrangement joins TRBV20-1 to TRBJ1-4, with TRBD1 identical over 10 bases. Germline loops: CDR1 DFQATT, CDR2 SNEGSKA (reference sequence). V shed 0 bases and J 8 bases; nucleotides not matched to a gene: 6. CDR3 length: 15 residues. For the CDR3, the DNA is TGCAGTGCTAGAGATGCGGGACAGGGGCACGAAAAACTGTTTTTT. Its protein is CSARDAGQGHEKLFF.

This clonotype was found once. This chain connects TRBV11-3 to TRBJ2-1, with 7 nucleotides matching TRBD1. V shed 5 bases and J 2 bases; nucleotides not matched to a gene: 9. Germline V gene sequence: CDR1 SGHNT, CDR2 YENEEA. The CDR3 is 16 residues long. As DNA, the CDR3 is TGTGCCAGCAGCCCACAACCCGGGACAGCCTACAATGAGCAGTTCTTC. Protein product: CASSPQPGTAYNEQFF.

This clonotype was observed a handful of times. The chain couples TRBV7-9 to TRBJ2-5; D could derive from TRBD1 or TRBD2 (5 bases each). V gave up 2 bases and J gave up 2 bases, with 12 bases separating them. The CDR3 consists of 15 residues. The germline V gene encodes CDR1 SEHNR and CDR2 FQNEAQ (reference sequence). The CDR3 is CASSLRVGGQETQYF. Written as DNA, the CDR3 is TGTGCCAGCAGCTTACGAGTTGGGGGACAAGAGACCCAGTACTTC. Together with reference TRBV7-9 and TRBJ2-5, the CDR3 gives the full variable domain: DTGVSQNPRHKITKRGQNVTFRCDPISEHNRLYWYRQTLGQGPEFLTYFQNEAQLEKSRLLSDRFSAERPKGSFSTLEIQRTEQGDSAMYLCASSLRVGGQETQYFGPGTRLLVL.

The chain links TRBV3-1 to TRBJ2-3, with D perhaps TRBD2 (5 bases). The germline CDR1 and CDR2 sequences are LGHDT and YNNKEL (reference sequence). The ends were cut back, 1 base at V and 0 bases at J, with 11 bases in the middle. The CDR3 length is 16 residues. For the CDR3, the DNA is TGTGCCAGCAGCCAAGGCACGACTATTAGCACAGATACGCAGTATTTT. It is translated as CASSQGTTISTDTQYF.

The gene calls are TRBV7-9 and TRBJ1-2; D remains ambiguous. CDR3 length: 10 residues. Trimming took 1 base from V and 8 from J, leaving 2 bases between them. In germline, CDR1 is SEHNR, CDR2 FQNEAQ (reference sequence). CDR3 nucleotides: TGTGCCAGCAGCTTAGACGGCTACACCTTC. Translation: CASSLDGYTF.

This clonotype has a handful of counts. V gene TRBV5-1 combines with J gene TRBJ2-2, with TRBD1 as a possible D gene (6 bases). Between the trimmed V and J ends, which lost 1 base and 2 bases, there was a span of 12 bases. Germline CDR1 SGHRS, CDR2 YFSETQ. The CDR3 totals 16 residues. The CDR3 DNA reads as TGCGCCAGCAGCTTGCACCGGGACACCAACACCGGGGAGCTGTTTTTT. Translation gives CASSLHRDTNTGELFF.

V usage is TRBV10-3 and J usage is TRBJ2-7; TRBD2 matches 11 bases. The CDR3 runs to 15 residues. Germline CDR1 is ENHRY and CDR2 is SYGVKD. The trim removed 4 bases at V and 2 bases at J, leaving 4 bases unmatched. Here the CDR3 reads CAISGSGRAAYEQYF. Here the CDR3 DNA reads TGTGCCATCAGTGGTAGCGGGAGGGCCGCCTACGAGCAGTACTTC.

The V and J genes are TRBV6-6 and TRBJ2-1; the match to TRBD2 covers 7 bases. Germline CDR1 reads MNHNY; CDR2 reads SVGAGI (reference sequence). The CDR3 sequence is 15 residues long. Trimming cost V 6 bases and J 7 bases; bases outside gene matches: 12. CDR3 amino acids: CASSRLTGGGNEQFF. In DNA, the CDR3 is TGTGCCAGCAGCCGGCTGACGGGGGGAGGAAATGAGCAGTTCTTC.

This chain connects TRBV4-1 to TRBJ2-7; tentatively, D is TRBD1 or TRBD2 (5 bases each). Trimming left V 1 base short and J 5 bases short, with 15 bases between. Germline V lookup: CDR1 MGHRA, CDR2 YSYEKL. This CDR3 spans 15 amino acids. The chain's CDR3 is CASSQARGPGDEQYF. The CDR3, as DNA: TGCGCCAGCAGCCAAGCTCGGGGCCCCGGGGACGAGCAGTACTTC.

The V and J genes are TRBV7-2 and TRBJ2-2; 8 bases map to TRBD2. The CDR3 spans 16 residues. The germline gives CDR1 SGHTA, CDR2 FQGNSA. V lost 5 bases and J lost 2; bases outside the gene matches: 7. This chain's CDR3 is CASSRALAANTGELFF. DNA for the CDR3: TGTGCCAGCAGCCGAGCACTAGCGGCTAACACCGGGGAGCTGTTTTTT. The full variable domain, its missing parts supplied by reference TRBV7-2 and TRBJ2-2, is GAGVSQSPSNKVTEKGKDVELRCDPISGHTALYWYRQSLGQGLEFLIYFQGNSAPDKSGLPSDRFSAERTGGSVSTLTIQRTQQEDSAVYLCASSRALAANTGELFFGEGSRLTVL.

The chain combines TRBV7-2 with TRBJ2-7; D unresolved. CDR1 and CDR2 (germline): SGHTA, FQGNSA. The ends were cut back, 3 bases at V and 2 bases at J, with 11 bases in the middle. The CDR3 runs 14 residues. CDR3 nucleotides: TGTGCCAGCAGCTTGACTCCAGGTACCTACGAGCAGTACTTC. Residues: CASSLTPGTYEQYF.

The gene calls are TRBV7-9 and TRBJ2-7; D is uncertain. CDR1 and CDR2 from the germline V gene are SEHNR and FQNEAQ (reference sequence). Trimming removed 5 bases at V and 2 bases at J, with 13 bases between. The CDR3 runs 14 residues. The CDR3, as DNA: TGTGCCAGCAGCCAACCCCCCCAAACCTACGAGCAGTACTTC. Translating gives CASSQPPQTYEQYF.